This T cell receptor (beta chain) was found in a study of blood T cell repertoires in COVID-19. About the study: Samples taken during acute and convalescent COVID-19 were collected in the United States, Italy and Spain.

This CDR3 has 13 residues. V lost 6 bases to trimming and J lost 0 bases, with 9 bases between them. Per the original methods: Estimates of nucleated cell counts were drawn from the amplification of reference gene primers. Measured with immunoSEQ multiplex PCR; TCRdb has only the in-frame clones, and not every one. From that table come the V and J calls and clone size; the DNA was used to work out D and trimming. Of 150,000 or so clones listed, under 90% were seen once; the top ten hold around 18%. Individuals drawn from approximately 22 US areas were roughly 18 to 95 years old. Cohort 3 recovered donors had two negative PCRs, clearance, or symptom resolution.

Sequencing used PBMCs or T cells enriched from blood (not recorded which). The TCR sequence derives from a man aged 55 to 69 who had recovered from COVID-19. The rearrangement joins TRBV12-3 or TRBV12-4 to TRBJ2-7, with a weak D call TRBD2 (5 bases). The CDR3 loop is CASSLGSSYEQYF. DNA for the CDR3: TGTGCCAGCAGCCTTGGGAGCTCCTACGAGCAGTACTTC.